This entry describes one T cell receptor beta chain. Its specificity is not known. This sample was taken from a study of T cell responses to AZD1222 COVID-19 vaccine. Study-wide points: Reportedly, nearly half of unique spike TCRs recognized epitopes outside B.1.351/B.1.1.7 mutations.

TCRdb keeps only in-frame clones here, not all; method: immunoSEQ multiplex PCR. The data contain some 100,000 clones, around 89% of them seen just once; the ten biggest clones take up about 7.1%. This CDR3 spans 13 amino acids. Between the trimmed V and J ends, which lost 5 bases and 6 bases, there was a span of 11 bases. The germline V gene encodes CDR1 SGHTA and CDR2 FQGNSA. The sample in question was peripheral blood, obtained 28 days after the second AZD1222 dose. The gene calls are TRBV7-2 and TRBJ1-5; D perhaps matches TRBD1 (6 bases). The sequence was obtained from an adult who received the AZD1222 COVID-19 vaccine. CDR3 sequence: CASSPTRGQPQHF. DNA of the CDR3: TGTGCCAGCAGCCCCACCAGGGGTCAGCCCCAGCATTTT.